The 2 T cell receptor beta chains reported below all come from one sample, sequenced in a study of blood T cell repertoires in COVID-19. Clones were sequenced by immunoSEQ multiplex PCR, and TCRdb holds only the in-frame ones, with some missing. The profile shows tens of thousands of clones, about nine tenths of them singletons. The sample taken for sequencing was peripheral blood. The receptors here all came from a woman aged 70-85 years with active COVID-19.

V is TRBV15 and J is TRBJ2-1, with D tentatively TRBD2 (6 bases). The CDR3 is 13 residues long. Germline V CDR1 and CDR2: LNHNV, YYDKDF (reference sequence). The germline V and J ends were trimmed by 8 bases and 7 bases, with 15 bases remaining between them. Here the CDR3 DNA reads TGTGCCACCGGGCGCGGGGCGTTGAATGAGCAGTTCTTC. It is translated as CATGRGALNEQFF.

Only one count was recorded for this clone. The genes are TRBV9 and TRBJ2-1; 9 bases match TRBD2. V gave up 0 bases and J gave up 4 bases; unmatched junction bases: 5. The CDR3 is 16 residues long. CDR1 is SGDLS and CDR2 is YYNGEE in the germline V gene. The DNA for the CDR3 is TGTGCCAGCAGCGTAGCTGGCGGGGGGGCTTACAATGAGCAGTTCTTC. Translated: CASSVAGGGAYNEQFF.